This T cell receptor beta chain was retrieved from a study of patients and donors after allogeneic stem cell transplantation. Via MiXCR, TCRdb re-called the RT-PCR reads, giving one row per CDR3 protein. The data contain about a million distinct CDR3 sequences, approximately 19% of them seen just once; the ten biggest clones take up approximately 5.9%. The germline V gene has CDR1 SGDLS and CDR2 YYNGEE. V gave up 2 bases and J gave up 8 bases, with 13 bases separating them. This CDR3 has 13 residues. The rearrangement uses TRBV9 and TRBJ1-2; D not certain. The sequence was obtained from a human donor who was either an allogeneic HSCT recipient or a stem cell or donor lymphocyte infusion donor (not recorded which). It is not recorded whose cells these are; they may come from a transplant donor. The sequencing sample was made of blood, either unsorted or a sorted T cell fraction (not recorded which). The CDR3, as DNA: TGTGCCAGCAGCGTTGGGCAGGCCAAGGGCTACACCTTC. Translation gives CASSVGQAKGYTF.